This T cell receptor beta chain was observed in a study of blood T cell repertoires in COVID-19. This clone was observed a few times. This CDR3 is 15 amino acids long. Looked up from germline, CDR1 is MNHEY and CDR2 is SMNVEV (reference sequence). The V gene end was trimmed by 6 bases and the J gene end by 3 bases; junction bases not matched to a gene: 7. Sequencing was performed with immunoSEQ multiplex PCR; in TCRdb, only in-frame clones are kept and a portion is missing. The data show approximately 85,000 clones, 86% seen once. Sequenced material: peripheral blood. The receptor was isolated from a man in his forties or fifties with active or convalescent COVID-19. V gene TRBV27 combines with J gene TRBJ1-4; TRBD1 matches at 7 bases. The CDR3 region has the DNA TGTGCCAGCAGCCCCCTGACAGGGTCTAATGAAAAACTGTTTTTT. It is translated as CASSPLTGSNEKLFF. The whole variable domain, filled in from reference TRBV27 and TRBJ1-4, reads EAQVTQNPRYLITVTGKKLTVTCSQNMNHEYMSWYRQDPGLGLRQIYYSMNVEVTDKGDVPEGYKVSRKEKRNFPLILESPSPNQTSLYFCASSPLTGSNEKLFFGSGTQLSVL.